The next 21 T cell receptor beta chains were all read from a single sample in a study of glioma-infiltrating T cells. Using RNA template, CDR3s of TCR alpha and beta were amplified with iRepertoire arm-PCR. A single record per CDR3 protein comes from TCRdb applying MiXCR to the multiplex PCR reads. Of around 350,000 distinct CDR3 sequences listed, more than 35% are singletons. What was sequenced was glioma tissue, nonneoplastic brain tissue, or PBMCs (not recorded which). The receptor source for this set is a human donor with low-grade glioma or glioblastoma, undergoing nonglioma brain surgery, or in good health (not recorded which).

The J gene is TRBJ2-1, the V gene TRBV11-3; TRBD2 matches 13 bases. Germline CDR1 SGHNT, CDR2 YENEEA. V shed 5 bases, J shed 6 bases, and the junction held 4 bases outside the gene matches. This CDR3 comprises 15 residues. The CDR3 here is CASSPGLAGTNEQFF. DNA of the CDR3: TGTGCCAGCAGCCCGGGACTAGCGGGAACCAATGAGCAGTTCTTC. The full variable domain, in which reference TRBV11-3 and TRBJ2-1 provide the parts outside the CDR3, is EAGVVQSPRYKIIEKKQPVAFWCNPISGHNTLYWYLQNLGQGPELLIRYENEEAVDDSQLPKDRFSAERLKGVDSTLKIQPAELGDSAVYLCASSPGLAGTNEQFFGPGTRLTVL.

At least ten counts were recorded for this clonotype. The chain is built from TRBV6-1 and TRBJ2-7; no clear D gene. This CDR3 comprises 15 residues. Germline V gene lookup returns CDR1 MNHNS and CDR2 SASEGT. V dropped 7 bases and J dropped 0 bases, with 16 bases sitting between them. The CDR3 here is CASILRRRHSYEQYF. CDR3 DNA sequence: TGTGCCAGCATCCTTAGGCGGCGGCACTCCTACGAGCAGTACTTC.

This chain joins TRBV5-1 and TRBJ2-7, with D perhaps TRBD1 (5 bases). Germline loops: CDR1 SGHRS, CDR2 YFSETQ. The CDR3 loop spans 14 amino acids. Trimming removed 4 bases from V and 9 bases from J, with 20 bases in between. CDR3 DNA sequence: TGCGCCAGCAGCCAGGACATCTTCCCCCTAGGGCAGTACTTC. Amino acids: CASSQDIFPLGQYF.

This clonotype was seen just once. The CDR3 coding sequence is TGTGCCGCCAGCAGAGAGGGGCGGGGGGCGATGAACACTGAAGCTTTCTTT. Amino acid sequence: CAASREGRGAMNTEAFF. The chain couples TRBV7-9 to TRBJ1-1; TRBD1 is a possible D gene (6 bases). This CDR3 comprises 17 residues. From germline, CDR1 is SEHNR and CDR2 FQNEAQ (reference sequence). V lost 11 bases to trimming and J lost 0 bases, with 25 bases between them.

In its sample, this clonotype was seen once. A much larger clone sits a single nucleotide away, making a read error possible. V and J are TRBV28 and TRBJ2-3, with D unclear. CDR3 length: 16 residues. CDR1 and CDR2 (germline): MDHEN, SYDVKM. V gave up 4 bases and J gave up 0 bases, with 14 bases separating them. For the CDR3, the DNA is TGTGCCAGCAGTTCTCCGCAACTGACAAGCACAGATACGCAGTATTTT. Translation: CASSSPQLTSTDTQYF.

The chain recombines TRBV20-1 with TRBJ2-1; possible D gene TRBD2, 5 bases. The V gene's germline CDR1 is DFQATT and CDR2 SNEGSKA (reference sequence). The CDR3 totals 14 residues. The V end lost 3 bases, the J end lost 5 bases, and 14 bases lay between the germline ends. The CDR3 bases are TGCAGTGCTAGTGAACTAGTAACCAACAATGAGCAGTTCTTC. Amino acids: CSASELVTNNEQFF.

This sequence joins TRBV12-3 or TRBV12-4 and TRBJ2-2; 9 bases fit TRBD1. Unmatched junction bases numbered 6, after V lost 4 bases and J lost 3 bases. This CDR3 is built from 16 residues. The CDR3 sequence is CASSSHRGPYTGELFF. DNA of the CDR3: TGTGCCAGCAGTTCCCACAGGGGGCCTTACACCGGGGAGCTGTTTTTT.

This clonotype was observed a single time. V and J are TRBV29-1 and TRBJ2-3, with D perhaps matching TRBD1 (5 bases). Germline V gene lookup returns CDR1 SQVTM and CDR2 ANQGSEA. This CDR3 has 13 amino acids. V lost 6 bases and J lost 10, with 20 bases in between. This CDR3 reads CSVSPRQSFAQYF. CDR3 DNA: TGCAGCGTCTCGCCCCGACAGAGTTTCGCGCAGTATTTT.

This clonotype occurred a few times. This chain uses TRBV6-6 with TRBJ2-2; tentatively, D is TRBD2 (5 bases). The CDR3 length is 13 residues. V was cut by 3 bases and J by 5 bases, with 7 bases left in between. The germline V gene has CDR1 MNHNY and CDR2 SVGAGI (reference sequence). The CDR3 spells CASSYGETGELFF. CDR3 sequence (DNA): TGTGCCAGCAGTTATGGGGAGACCGGGGAGCTGTTTTTT.

The rearrangement uses TRBV28 and TRBJ2-1; 8 bases are a match to TRBD2. Germline lookup yields CDR1 MDHEN and CDR2 SYDVKM. V dropped 8 bases and J dropped 2; count of bases not matched to a gene: 14. This CDR3 region has 17 residues. CDR3 DNA sequence: TGTGCCAGCCCGAAAACAAAAGCGGGAGCGGCCTACAATGAGCAGTTCTTC. Translating it yields CASPKTKAGAAYNEQFF.

In this sample, this clonotype turned up many times. The V and J genes are TRBV7-2 and TRBJ2-5; D remains unclear. Trimming stripped 3 bases from V and 1 base from J, with 9 bases between. There are 14 residues in the CDR3. Germline V gene lookup returns CDR1 SGHTA and CDR2 FQGNSA. The CDR3 DNA sequence: TGTGCCAGCAGCTTGATACGGATCCAAGAGACCCAGTACTTC. Translating gives CASSLIRIQETQYF.

The chain carries TRBV20-1 and TRBJ2-1; TRBD2 agrees at 10 bases. Looked up from germline, CDR1 is DFQATT and CDR2 is SNEGSKA (reference sequence). CDR3 length: 16 amino acids. V dropped 2 bases and J dropped 5; count of bases not matched to a gene: 9. CDR3 loop: CSARFYGLAVDNEQFF. The DNA of the CDR3 is TGCAGTGCTAGATTTTACGGACTAGCGGTCGACAATGAGCAGTTCTTC.

This chain connects TRBV7-3 to TRBJ2-1, with 8 nucleotides matching TRBD2. The length of the CDR3 is 13 residues. Germline CDR1 is SGHTA and CDR2 is FQGTGA. V was clipped by 5 bases and J by 12 bases; unmatched bases: 9. Written as DNA, the CDR3 is TGTGCCAGCAGCGTTGGGAGCGGGAGCGTGCAGTTCTTC. Translation gives CASSVGSGSVQFF.

This clonotype appeared a few times. This sequence joins TRBV2 and TRBJ2-1, with D perhaps matching TRBD2 (6 bases). Trimming left V 4 bases short and J 3 bases short, with 10 bases between. The CDR3 has 14 residues. The germline V gene has CDR1 SNHLY and CDR2 FYNNEI. The CDR3 bases are TGTGCCAGCAGTGGTTTAGCGGACTACAATGAGCAGTTCTTC. This translates into CASSGLADYNEQFF.

The chain combines TRBV6-5 with TRBJ2-3; TRBD2 aligns across 12 bases. The CDR3 loop spans 19 amino acids. With 0 bases clipped from V and 3 bases from J, the junction kept 10 bases outside the gene matches. Germline V gene lookup returns CDR1 MNHEY and CDR2 SVGAGI. CDR3 loop: CASSYSSRGLAGSTDTQYF. The CDR3 nucleotides read TGTGCCAGCAGTTACTCCAGTAGAGGACTAGCGGGAAGTACAGATACGCAGTATTTT.

This clonotype was observed at least ten times. This chain links TRBV27 with TRBJ2-7; 10 bases align to TRBD2. The ends lost 0 bases at V and 3 bases at J; junction bases unmatched: 5. Germline V gives CDR1 MNHEY, CDR2 SMNVEV (reference sequence). CDR3 length equals 16 residues. The CDR3 protein is CASSLSILAGIYEQYF. Written as DNA, the CDR3 is TGTGCCAGCAGTTTATCGATACTAGCGGGAATCTACGAGCAGTACTTC.

This rearrangement joins TRBV5-1 to TRBJ2-1; 10 nucleotides line up with TRBD1. Trimming cost V 3 bases and J 9 bases; bases outside gene matches: 6. From germline, CDR1 is SGHRS and CDR2 YFSETQ. The CDR3 totals 14 residues. CDR3 nucleotide sequence: TGCGCCAGCAGCTCCCCCCGGACAGGGGGTGAGCAGTTCTTC. As protein: CASSSPRTGGEQFF.

A note on this clonotype: This clone may be a read error of a much larger clone one base away. The chain joins TRBV6-1 to TRBJ1-2, with TRBD1 matching over 8 bases. Germline V gene lookup returns CDR1 MNHNS and CDR2 SASEGT. The CDR3 is 12 residues long. V dropped 6 bases and J dropped 7; count of bases not matched to a gene: 4. The CDR3 DNA reads as TGTGCCAGCAGGGACAGGGTGGGTGGCTACACCTTC. This sequence encodes CASRDRVGGYTF.

The CDR3 region has the DNA TGTGCCAGCAGTTCGATATACTCGGGACAGGAAGGCTACGAGCAGTACTTC. Its protein is CASSSIYSGQEGYEQYF. The rearrangement joins TRBV6-6 to TRBJ2-7, with TRBD1 identical over 8 bases. The CDR3 is made up of 17 amino acids. After removal of 4 bases from V and 3 bases from J, the junction contained 14 bases not matched to a gene. Germline V gene lookup returns CDR1 MNHNY and CDR2 SVGAGI (reference sequence).

This clonotype was found many times. The chain has TRBV20-1 and TRBJ1-5, with a possible D match to TRBD1 (6 bases). V was cut by 4 bases and J by 1 base, with 20 bases left in between. This CDR3 contains 17 residues. CDR1 and CDR2 from the germline V gene are DFQATT and SNEGSKA (reference sequence). The chain's CDR3 is CSANNRVGFGSNQPQHF. The CDR3 DNA follows: TGCAGTGCTAATAACAGGGTCGGATTTGGAAGCAATCAGCCCCAGCATTTT.

Comments on this clonotype: Possible read error: a much larger clone is one base away. As the CDR3 is not closed by the conserved phenylalanine or tryptophan, this likely results from a read error. The V call is TRBV6-5, the J call TRBJ1-1; no clear D gene. Germline assignment: CDR1 MNHEY and CDR2 SVGAGI. Deletions cut 2 bases from V and 4 bases from J, with 8 bases between. This CDR3 is 13 amino acids long. CDR3 loop: CASSYTKFTEAFS. CDR3 nucleotide sequence: TGTGCCAGCAGTTACACGAAATTCACTGAAGCTTTCTCT.